This T cell receptor (beta chain) came from a study of control samples from healthy donors and cancer patients. This table comes from immunoSEQ multiplex PCR, and its TCRdb copy is limited to in-frame clones, with some not included. The sample contains fewer than 100,000 clones, roughly four fifths of which appear only once. CDR3 length: 14 residues. The germline V and J ends were trimmed by 4 bases and 3 bases, with 13 bases remaining between them. Germline CDR1 is SGHKS and CDR2 is YYEKEE (reference sequence). What was sequenced was blood. The TCR was taken from a woman between 55 and 75 years old in good health. This chain uses TRBV5-5 with TRBJ1-2, with D maybe TRBD1 (5 bases). The CDR3: CASSIGPRDYGYTF. CDR3 nucleotides: TGTGCCAGCAGCATCGGCCCCAGGGACTATGGCTACACCTTC.